This TCR beta chain is drawn from a study of T cell repertoires in cytomegalovirus infection. Study-wide context: Indications came from public TCR beta signatures; they pointed to CMV infection and to a matching HLA type. Study-wide results and limits: Accumulated public TCR beta family frequency recognized individuals carrying CMV together with the relevant HLA. HLA-C-restricted CMV clonotypes gave the most frequent clonotype in two of eight donors.

This clonotype was seen at least ten times. What it binds is unknown. TCRdb called the reads again in MiXCR, with one record for every CDR3 protein. Of 500,000 or so distinct CDR3 sequences in the sample, 15% to 20% were seen once. Deletions cut 6 bases from V and 0 bases from J, with 15 bases between. The CDR3 contains 16 residues. CDR1 MDHEN and CDR2 SYDVKM come from the germline V gene. Sequencing used CD8+ T cells from PBMCs. The V gene is TRBV28, the J gene TRBJ2-1; D remains unclear. This TCR came from a human donor in good health (CMV status not recorded). Some clones in this sample may be carry-over from other donors' samples. The CDR3 nucleotides read TGTGCCAGCAGGACCGTCTTGGGCCTCTCCTACAATGAGCAGTTCTTC. Translated, it gives CASRTVLGLSYNEQFF. The full variable domain, completed using reference TRBV28 and TRBJ2-1, is DVKVTQSSRYLVKRTGEKVFLECVQDMDHENMFWYRQDPGLGLRLIYFSYDVKMKEKGDIPEGYSVSREKKERFSLILESASTNQTSMYLCASRTVLGLSYNEQFFGPGTRLTVL.